These 27 T cell receptor beta chains originate from one sample sequenced in a study of T cells of healthy individuals. TCRdb fed the 5' RACE reads into MiXCR, producing one record per CDR3 protein. The table has fewer than 90,000 distinct CDR3 sequences, more than 5% seen once. The source is a female donor in good health.

This clonotype was picked up many times. The rearrangement links TRBV2 to TRBJ2-2, with a tentative D call TRBD2 (6 bases). Trimming removed 0 bases at V and 3 bases at J, with 23 bases between. The germline gives CDR1 SNHLY, CDR2 FYNNEI. The CDR3 has 20 amino acids. The CDR3 loop is CASSEALSLLQWGDTGELFF. DNA of the CDR3: TGTGCCAGCAGTGAAGCGCTTTCTCTACTTCAATGGGGGGACACCGGGGAGCTGTTTTTT.

In regard to this clonotype: A much larger clone lies one base from this, so it may be a read error. V gene TRBV2 combines with J gene TRBJ1-1; D might be TRBD1 (5 bases). The CDR3 extends over 15 amino acids. Germline assignment: CDR1 SNHLY and CDR2 FYNNEI. CDR3 loop: CVSSESGVPNTEAFF. As DNA, the CDR3 is TGTGTCAGCAGTGAATCGGGGGTTCCGAACACTGAAGCTTTCTTT. Based on the CDR3 plus reference TRBV2 and TRBJ1-1, the full variable domain is EPEVTQTPSHQVTQMGQEVILRCVPISNHLYFYWYRQILGQKVEFLVSFYNNEISEKSEIFDDQFSVERPDGSNFTLKIRSTKLEDSAMYFCVSSESGVPNTEAFFGQGTRLTVV.

V and J are TRBV19 and TRBJ1-3, with D possibly matching TRBD1 (5 bases). Trimming shortened V by 5 bases and J by 1 base, and 12 bases separated the two germline ends. From germline, CDR1 is LNHDA and CDR2 SQIVND (reference sequence). The CDR3 sequence is 15 residues long. DNA for the CDR3: TGTGCCAGTAGTGCCGGGACTGCATCTGGAAACACCATATATTTT. Amino acid sequence: CASSAGTASGNTIYF. Full variable domain (rest looked up from reference TRBV19 and TRBJ1-3): DGGITQSPKYLFRKEGQNVTLSCEQNLNHDAMYWYRQDPGQGLRLIYYSQIVNDFQKGDIAEGYSVSREKKESFPLTVTSAQKNPTAFYLCASSAGTASGNTIYFGEGSWLTVV.

There are many counts of this clonotype. The V call is TRBV7-9, the J call TRBJ2-1; D is perhaps TRBD1 (6 bases). Germline V gene lookup returns CDR1 SEHNR and CDR2 FQNEAQ (reference sequence). The CDR3 totals 17 residues. V lost 2 bases and J lost 8, with 22 bases in between. CDR3 bases: TGTGCCAGCAGCTTACCGCGTACAGGGAAAGCCGCCCATGAGCAGTTCTTC. It yields the protein CASSLPRTGKAAHEQFF.

This clonotype has a handful of counts. An end of the junction does not agree with germline; a read error may underlie this. The chain is built from TRBV11-2 and TRBJ1-1, with D hard to call. Germline lookup yields CDR1 SGHAT and CDR2 FQNNGV. CDR3 size: 15 residues. The CDR3 loop reads CASSLVTERNTEPFF. The CDR3 DNA reads TGTGCCAGCAGCTTAGTTACGGAGAGGAACACTGAACCTTTCTTT.

This clonotype was counted at least ten times. The chain couples TRBV6-6 to TRBJ2-7, with TRBD1 matching over 7 bases. From germline, CDR1 is MNHNY and CDR2 SVGAGI (reference sequence). The CDR3 extends over 14 amino acids. Trimming removed 5 bases from V and 3 bases from J; junction bases left unmatched: 7. The CDR3 sequence is CASSQTGAVYEQYF. The CDR3 DNA reads as TGTGCCAGCAGTCAAACAGGGGCCGTCTACGAGCAGTACTTC.

This clonotype was detected many times. This chain uses TRBV4-1 with TRBJ2-7; D possibly uses TRBD1 or TRBD2 (5 bases each). The germline V and J ends were trimmed by 4 bases and 3 bases, with 19 bases remaining between them. From germline, CDR1 is MGHRA and CDR2 YSYEKL. This CDR3 has 16 amino acids. The CDR3 protein is CASSRVRYGGSYEQYF. The CDR3 coding sequence is TGCGCCAGCAGCCGCGTGAGGTATGGGGGTAGCTACGAGCAGTACTTC.

This clonotype was observed at least ten times. J is TRBJ2-1 and V is TRBV10-3; D possibly matches TRBD1 or TRBD2 (6 bases each). Germline lookup yields CDR1 ENHRY and CDR2 SYGVKD. V lost 6 bases and J lost 10, with 13 bases in between. The CDR3 is made up of 12 amino acids. CDR3 protein: CAISPTGAEQFF. The CDR3, as DNA: TGTGCCATCAGCCCGACGGGGGCGGAGCAGTTCTTC.

This clonotype has only a few counts. The chain links TRBV5-1 to TRBJ1-1, with 7 bases lining up with TRBD1. The V segment lost 4 bases and the J segment 4 bases; nucleotides outside the gene matches: 4. CDR1 SGHRS and CDR2 YFSETQ come from the germline V gene. The CDR3 consists of 13 residues. The CDR3 reads CASSVGQITEAFF. The CDR3 DNA reads as TGCGCCAGCAGCGTGGGACAGATCACTGAAGCTTTCTTT.

This clonotype was picked up a small number of times. J is TRBJ2-5 and V is TRBV18; tentatively, D is TRBD1 (7 bases). The CDR3 covers 13 residues. Germline V gene sequence: CDR1 KGHSH, CDR2 LQKENI. V was clipped by 8 bases and J by 5 bases, with 15 bases between them. The CDR3 bases are TGTGCCAGCGCAGCAGGGGGAGGTGAGACCCAGTACTTC. It is translated as CASAAGGGETQYF.

This clonotype has at least ten counts. The chain has TRBV4-2 and TRBJ2-2, with 9 bases identical to TRBD2. CDR1 LGHNA and CDR2 YNFKEQ come from the germline V gene. There are 19 residues in the CDR3. V lost 4 bases, J lost 8 bases, and 20 bases stayed unmatched. CDR3 loop: CASSPIRSSGDSRQGELFF. As DNA, the CDR3 is TGTGCCAGCAGCCCAATAAGGTCTAGCGGGGATAGCCGCCAAGGGGAGCTGTTTTTT.

The rearrangement uses TRBV7-9 and TRBJ2-7, with 7 nucleotides matching TRBD2. CDR3 length: 18 amino acids. V lost 0 bases, J lost 1 base, and 12 bases stayed unmatched. Germline loops: CDR1 SEHNR, CDR2 FQNEAQ (reference sequence). The CDR3 region is CASSLAPTASGTSYEQYF. The CDR3 coding sequence is TGTGCCAGCAGCTTAGCTCCCACGGCGAGCGGGACGTCCTACGAGCAGTACTTC.

This clonotype occurred a few times. The chain couples TRBV30 to TRBJ2-1; no definite D call. Trimming removed 3 bases from V and 2 bases from J, with 8 bases in between. This CDR3 has 13 residues. Germline V lookup: CDR1 GTSNPN, CDR2 SVGIG (reference sequence). The CDR3 sequence is CAWSQDTYNEQFF. The CDR3 DNA reads TGTGCCTGGAGCCAAGACACCTACAATGAGCAGTTCTTC.

This clonotype has a count of ten or more. This chain links TRBV7-3 with TRBJ2-3; 7 nucleotides line up with TRBD2. The CDR3 has 13 residues. The germline V gene encodes CDR1 SGHTA and CDR2 FQGTGA. J lost 1 base, V lost 6 bases, and 1 base had no gene match. The CDR3 DNA sequence: TGTGCCAGCAGTACTAGCGGCACAGATACGCAGTATTTT. Translation gives CASSTSGTDTQYF.

This clonotype was recorded many times. J is TRBJ1-1 and V is TRBV28, with D unclear. CDR1 and CDR2 (germline): MDHEN, SYDVKM. The CDR3 has 14 amino acids. V dropped 8 bases and J dropped 6 bases, with 19 bases sitting between them. CDR3 sequence: CASRAPGFYSEAFF. DNA of the CDR3: TGTGCCAGCCGGGCCCCGGGGTTTTACTCTGAAGCTTTCTTT.

The V and J genes are TRBV12-3 or TRBV12-4 and TRBJ1-3; the D gene is possibly TRBD1 (5 bases). CDR3 length: 14 amino acids. Between the trimmed V and J ends, which lost 8 bases and 8 bases, there was a span of 19 bases. The CDR3 region has the DNA TGTGCCAGCGCAATAACGGGGTCGGGGGACACCATATATTTT. This gives the protein CASAITGSGDTIYF.

This clonotype was observed a handful of times. The chain has TRBV14 and TRBJ1-5; D unclear. Deletions cut 8 bases from V and 4 bases from J, with 12 bases between. The germline V gene encodes CDR1 SGHDN and CDR2 FVKESK. The CDR3 is made up of 13 amino acids. The CDR3 DNA is TGTGCCAGCTCACCAAGCGGAAATCAGCCCCAGCATTTT. It yields the protein CASSPSGNQPQHF.

This clonotype was found many times. This sequence joins TRBV5-1 and TRBJ2-7; the match to TRBD1 covers 8 bases. Per the germline V gene, CDR1 is SGHRS and CDR2 is YFSETQ. This CDR3 region has 14 residues. Trimming at V came to 4 bases and at J to 0 bases, leaving 3 bases not matched to a gene. CDR3 DNA: TGCGCCAGCAGCGCCGGACAGGGCTCCTACGAGCAGTACTTC. Translated: CASSAGQGSYEQYF.

This clonotype was picked up a small number of times. The J gene is TRBJ1-2, the V gene TRBV4-1; TRBD1 aligns across 9 bases. The CDR3 loop spans 21 amino acids. The junction had 20 bases not matched to a gene; V was cut back by 2 bases and J by 1 base. The V gene's germline CDR1 is MGHRA and CDR2 YSYEKL. The CDR3 sequence: CASSQFTARRDRARSNYGYTF. CDR3 bases: TGCGCCAGCAGCCAATTTACCGCCCGCCGGGACAGGGCTCGGAGTAACTATGGCTACACCTTC.

This clonotype was picked up many times. The genes are TRBV6-2 or TRBV6-3 and TRBJ2-7, with a weak D call TRBD2 (6 bases). Germline V gives CDR1 MNHEY, CDR2 SVGEGT. V was pared by 5 bases and J by 0 bases, with 14 bases between. This CDR3 contains 15 residues. CDR3 protein: CASSDASASSYEQYF. CDR3 coding DNA: TGTGCCAGCAGTGACGCTAGCGCAAGCTCCTACGAGCAGTACTTC.

This clonotype was seen repeatedly, ten times or more. The V gene is TRBV14, the J gene TRBJ2-7; D is unclear. The CDR3 spans 15 residues. Trimming took 1 base from V and 1 from J, leaving 11 bases between them. CDR1 and CDR2 (germline): SGHDN, FVKESK. The CDR3: CASSQVGRVSYEQYF. CDR3 bases: TGTGCCAGCAGCCAAGTGGGCCGCGTATCCTACGAGCAGTACTTC.

This clonotype was picked up one time. Given a much more abundant clone one base away, this may be a read error. The chain links TRBV12-3 or TRBV12-4 to TRBJ2-4; no firm D call. The CDR3 consists of 11 residues. CDR3 DNA sequence: TGTGCCAGGAGTTCGTTGGACATTCAGTACTTC. Translated, it gives CARSSLDIQYF.

Ten or more counts support this clonotype. One end of the junction varies from germline; a read error may be responsible. J is TRBJ2-3 and V is TRBV7-9, with 13 bases aligning to TRBD2. This CDR3 region has 12 residues. Germline-derived CDR1 and CDR2 are SEHNR and FQNEAQ (reference sequence). In DNA, the CDR3 is TGTGCCAGCAGCTGGACTAGCGGGAGCGGCAGATTT. Translation gives CASSWTSGSGRF.

This clonotype was picked up one time. A much more abundant neighbour one base away suggests this may be a read error. V usage is TRBV27 and J usage is TRBJ1-4; D is ambiguous. Germline CDR1 is MNHEY and CDR2 is SMNVEV (reference sequence). The CDR3 loop spans 15 amino acids. The CDR3 sequence: CASSFQGATNEKMFF. CDR3 sequence (DNA): TGTGCCAGCAGTTTCCAAGGTGCAACTAATGAAAAAATGTTTTTT.

This clonotype was seen at least ten times. The chain employs TRBV4-3 and TRBJ1-1; no clear D. This CDR3 comprises 13 residues. CDR1 and CDR2 from the germline V gene are LGHNA and YSLEER. Trimming stripped 5 bases from V and 2 bases from J, with 9 bases between. CDR3 bases: TGCGCCAGCAGCTACAGAGATAACACTGAAGCTTTCTTT. It encodes CASSYRDNTEAFF.

This clonotype was seen at least ten times. The chain joins TRBV29-1 to TRBJ2-5, with TRBD2 matching 10 bases. Germline CDR1 and CDR2: SQVTM and ANQGSEA. The CDR3 length is 13 residues. Trimming at V came to 3 bases and at J to 5 bases, leaving 3 bases not matched to a gene. CDR3 nucleotides: TGCAGCGTTGATGGGGGACTAGCGGAGACCCAGTACTTC. Its protein is CSVDGGLAETQYF.

This clonotype showed up many times. V and J are TRBV20-1 and TRBJ1-2; D is possibly TRBD1 (6 bases). Looked up from germline, CDR1 is DFQATT and CDR2 is SNEGSKA (reference sequence). V lost 4 bases to trimming and J lost 3 bases, with 6 bases between them. The CDR3 contains 11 residues. CDR3: CSANRDYGYTF. As DNA, the CDR3 is TGCAGTGCTAACAGGGACTATGGCTACACCTTC.